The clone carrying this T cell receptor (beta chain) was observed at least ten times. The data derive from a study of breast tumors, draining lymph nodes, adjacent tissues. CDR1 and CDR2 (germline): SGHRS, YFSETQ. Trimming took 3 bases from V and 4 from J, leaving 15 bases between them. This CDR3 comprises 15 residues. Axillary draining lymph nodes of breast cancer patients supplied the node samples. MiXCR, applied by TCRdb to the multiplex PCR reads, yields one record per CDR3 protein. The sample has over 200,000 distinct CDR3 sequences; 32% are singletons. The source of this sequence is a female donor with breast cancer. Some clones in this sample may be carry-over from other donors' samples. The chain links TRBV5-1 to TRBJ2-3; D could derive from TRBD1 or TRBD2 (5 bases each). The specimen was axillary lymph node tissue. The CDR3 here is CASSSSRGGADTQYF. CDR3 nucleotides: TGCGCCAGCAGCTCGTCCCGGGGCGGAGCAGATACGCAGTATTTT.